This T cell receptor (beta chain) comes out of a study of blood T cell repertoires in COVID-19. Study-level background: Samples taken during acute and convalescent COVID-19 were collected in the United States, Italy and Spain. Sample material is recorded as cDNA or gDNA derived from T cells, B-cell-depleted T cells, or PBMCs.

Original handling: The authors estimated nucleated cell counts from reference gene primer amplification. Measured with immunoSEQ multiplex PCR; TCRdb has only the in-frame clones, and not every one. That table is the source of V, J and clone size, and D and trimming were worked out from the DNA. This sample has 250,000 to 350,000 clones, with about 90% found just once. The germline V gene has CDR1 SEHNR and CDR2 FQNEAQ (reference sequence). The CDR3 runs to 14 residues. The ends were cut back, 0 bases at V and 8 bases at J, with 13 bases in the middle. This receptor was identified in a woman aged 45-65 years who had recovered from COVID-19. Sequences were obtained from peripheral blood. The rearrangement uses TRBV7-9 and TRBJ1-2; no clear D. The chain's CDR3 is CASSLAHGVGGYTF. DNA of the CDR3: TGTGCCAGCAGCTTAGCCCACGGGGTCGGCGGCTACACCTTC.